The 32 T cell receptor beta chains in this list originate from one sample, sequenced in a study of blood T cell repertoires in COVID-19. Clones were read by immunoSEQ multiplex PCR, and TCRdb kept only the in-frame ones, dropping some. Of 150,000 to 250,000 clones in the sample, around four fifths were seen once. The sample comprised PBMCs or T cells enriched from blood (not recorded which). The receptor set was obtained from a man in his forties who had recovered from COVID-19.

Comments on this clone: One end of the junction varies from germline; a read error may be responsible. The chain couples TRBV7-7 to TRBJ1-3, with a tentative D call TRBD1 (5 bases). The CDR3 has 15 amino acids. Germline CDR1 and CDR2: SSHAT and FNYEAQ (reference sequence). This chain's CDR3 is CASSLGAGPGNTIYF. DNA of the CDR3: TGTGCTAGCAGCTTAGGGGCAGGCCCTGGAAACACCATATATTTT.

This clone appeared once. The chain has TRBV6-2 or TRBV6-3 and TRBJ2-3; 7 bases are a match to TRBD1. The CDR3 extends over 14 amino acids. CDR1 MNHEY and CDR2 SVGEGT come from the germline V gene. The V gene end was trimmed by 6 bases and the J gene end by 2 bases; junction bases not matched to a gene: 5. CDR3 loop: CASSRTGVTDTQYF. The CDR3, as DNA: TGTGCCAGCAGCCGGACAGGCGTCACAGATACGCAGTATTTT.

The chain couples TRBV10-3 to TRBJ1-5; 10 bases are a match to TRBD1. CDR3 length: 13 amino acids. In germline, CDR1 is ENHRY, CDR2 SYGVKD. V lost 11 bases and J lost 4; bases outside the gene matches: 5. The CDR3 DNA reads TGTGCCGCCCGGACAGGGGGAAATCAGCCCCAGCATTTT. Encoded protein: CAARTGGNQPQHF.

The chain recombines TRBV4-3 with TRBJ2-5, with TRBD2 as a possible D gene (6 bases). V was clipped by 0 bases and J by 2 bases, with 19 bases between them. Germline loops: CDR1 LGHNA, CDR2 YSLEER. CDR3 length: 18 residues. CDR3 coding DNA: TGCGCCAGCAGCCAAGATCTGTTGGGGACTGCCCCACAAGAGACCCAGTACTTC. Its translation is CASSQDLLGTAPQETQYF.

This chain links TRBV18 with TRBJ1-4; no firm D call. The CDR3 is made up of 14 amino acids. The germline V gene has CDR1 KGHSH and CDR2 LQKENI. The germline V and J ends were trimmed by 2 bases and 5 bases, with 9 bases remaining between them. The CDR3 bases are TGTGCCAGCTCACCAGAGGTCAGCAATGAAAAACTGTTTTTT. This encodes CASSPEVSNEKLFF.

V gene TRBV7-8 combines with J gene TRBJ1-5, with 8 bases fitting TRBD1. Per the germline V gene, CDR1 is SGHVS and CDR2 is FQNEAQ. With V trimmed by 5 bases and J by 4 bases, 1 base remained unmatched. The CDR3 loop spans 13 amino acids. CDR3 in DNA: TGTGCCAGCAGCCGGGACAGGAATCAGCCCCAGCATTTT. As protein: CASSRDRNQPQHF.

V usage is TRBV9 and J usage is TRBJ1-5; TRBD1 matches at 10 bases. This CDR3 is built from 15 residues. J gave up 6 bases and V 3 bases, and 6 bases lay outside the gene matches. Germline CDR1 and CDR2: SGDLS and YYNGEE. The CDR3 here is CASSAGTGVVQPQHF. CDR3 coding DNA: TGTGCCAGCAGCGCCGGGACAGGGGTGGTTCAGCCCCAGCATTTT.

This clone was detected once. The gene calls are TRBV27 and TRBJ1-1; 9 positions agree with TRBD1. The CDR3 length is 16 residues. Germline CDR1 and CDR2: MNHEY and SMNVEV (reference sequence). V lost 5 bases and J lost 5; bases outside the gene matches: 12. The CDR3 is CASSPTPGTGITEAFF. The CDR3, as DNA: TGTGCCAGCAGTCCAACTCCCGGGACAGGGATAACTGAAGCTTTCTTT.

A single count supports this clone. V and J are TRBV2 and TRBJ2-1, with 10 bases identical to TRBD2. CDR1 and CDR2 (germline): SNHLY, FYNNEI. The V and J ends lost 8 bases and 7 bases, in that order; junction bases with no gene match: 14. The CDR3 has 16 amino acids. The CDR3 nucleotides read TGTGCCAGCCATGTCTCCCTAGCGGGAGTCGGGAATGAGCAGTTCTTC. Its protein is CASHVSLAGVGNEQFF.

The rearrangement links TRBV7-9 to TRBJ1-1; D possibly corresponds to TRBD1 (5 bases). Trimming cost V 2 bases and J 5 bases, with 9 bases left between them. CDR3 length equals 13 residues. Germline assignment: CDR1 SEHNR and CDR2 FQNEAQ (reference sequence). CDR3 in DNA: TGTGCCAGCAGCTTAATAGGGGATACTGAAGCTTTCTTT. This codes for CASSLIGDTEAFF.

This chain links TRBV18 with TRBJ1-3; the D is unclear. V was cut by 0 bases and J by 2 bases, with 8 bases left in between. Germline assignment: CDR1 KGHSH and CDR2 LQKENI. The CDR3 length is 15 residues. DNA for the CDR3: TGTGCCAGCTCACCACCGTCGGGTGCTGGAAACACCATATATTTT. Protein product: CASSPPSGAGNTIYF.

The chain employs TRBV19 and TRBJ1-5; D remains unclear. Trimming took 2 bases from V and 2 from J, leaving 7 bases between them. Germline V lookup: CDR1 LNHDA, CDR2 SQIVND (reference sequence). The length of the CDR3 is 14 residues. The CDR3 DNA sequence: TGTGCCAGTAGTATACCCCTCGGCAATCAGCCCCAGCATTTT. Amino acids: CASSIPLGNQPQHF.

In its sample, this clone was seen a few times. V usage is TRBV5-4 and J usage is TRBJ1-2, with 7 nucleotides matching TRBD1. Trimming took 3 bases from V and 4 from J; bases not matched to a gene: 6. Germline V gene data show CDR1 as SGHNT and CDR2 as YYREEE (reference sequence). The CDR3 runs 14 residues. The CDR3 loop reads CASSSQGGSYGYTF. CDR3 nucleotides: TGTGCCAGCAGCTCCCAAGGGGGCAGCTATGGCTACACCTTC.

V gene TRBV4-1 combines with J gene TRBJ1-4; no clear D gene. Germline V gene sequence: CDR1 MGHRA, CDR2 YSYEKL. Trimming removed 4 bases from V and 8 bases from J, with 17 bases in between. The CDR3 spans 15 residues. Here the CDR3 reads CASSRKGGLEEKLFF. The DNA of the CDR3 is TGCGCCAGCAGCCGTAAGGGAGGGCTAGAAGAAAAACTGTTTTTT.

The J gene is TRBJ2-2, the V gene TRBV4-2; weak D call: TRBD2 (5 bases). With 2 bases removed from V and 6 bases from J, the gap between germline ends came to 16 bases. Germline V gene data show CDR1 as LGHNA and CDR2 as YNFKEQ. The CDR3 is 16 residues long. The DNA for the CDR3 is TGTGCCAGCAGCCAAAGGGAGAAACAACTGCCCGGGGAGCTGTTTTTT. It specifies CASSQREKQLPGELFF.

CDR3 loop: CASSVGNRALRDTQYF. CDR3 in DNA: TGTGCCAGCAGCGTAGGGAACAGGGCCCTCAGAGATACGCAGTATTTT. J is TRBJ2-3 and V is TRBV9, with D perhaps TRBD1 (6 bases). Trimming took off 0 bases at V and 5 bases at J, with 16 bases between the two ends. Germline V gene lookup returns CDR1 SGDLS and CDR2 YYNGEE. This CDR3 has 16 amino acids.

This sequence joins TRBV3-1 (or the pseudogene TRBV3-2) and TRBJ2-3, with 8 bases that match TRBD2. With V trimmed by 6 bases and J by 4 bases, 6 bases remained unmatched. Per germline, CDR1 LGHDT and CDR2 YNNKEL (reference sequence). CDR3 length equals 14 residues. CDR3 sequence (DNA): TGTGCCAGCAGACCAGCGGGAGTAGCAGATACGCAGTATTTT. This sequence encodes CASRPAGVADTQYF.

The chain employs TRBV7-9 and TRBJ1-2; D is unclear. V was cut by 2 bases and J by 7 bases, with 17 bases left in between. The CDR3 spans 15 residues. Germline CDR1 is SEHNR and CDR2 is FQNEAQ (reference sequence). This CDR3 is CASSLFGRGEIGYTF. In nucleotides, the CDR3 is TGTGCCAGCAGCTTATTTGGGCGTGGTGAGATTGGCTACACCTTC.

Here the CDR3 reads CASSSGTSGRADTQYF. The CDR3 region has the DNA TGTGCCAGCAGCTCAGGGACTAGCGGGAGGGCAGATACGCAGTATTTT. V and J are TRBV7-3 and TRBJ2-3; TRBD2 matches at 16 bases. CDR1 is SGHTA and CDR2 is FQGTGA in the germline V gene. V lost 4 bases and J lost 4; bases outside the gene matches: 2. The CDR3 sequence is 16 residues long.

This rearrangement joins TRBV6-2 or TRBV6-3 to TRBJ1-1, with D maybe TRBD1 (6 bases). Germline values: CDR1 MNHEY, CDR2 SVGEGT. With 5 bases removed from V and 1 base from J, the gap between germline ends came to 14 bases. This CDR3 contains 15 residues. The CDR3 coding sequence is TGTGCCAGCAGTAGGGGGGGGTACGGGAACACTGAAGCTTTCTTT. Translated: CASSRGGYGNTEAFF.

This clone occurred once. This rearrangement joins TRBV7-9 to TRBJ1-5; D gene uncertain. Between the trimmed V and J ends, which lost 5 bases and 0 bases, there was a span of 8 bases. CDR3 length equals 14 residues. Looked up from germline, CDR1 is SEHNR and CDR2 is FQNEAQ (reference sequence). The CDR3 spells CASSPSYSNQPQHF. In DNA form, the CDR3 reads TGTGCCAGCAGCCCCTCTTATAGCAATCAGCCCCAGCATTTT.

Remarks on this clone: The sample holds other DNA sequences that translate to the same CDR3. The V call is TRBV5-4, the J call TRBJ2-7; 9 positions match TRBD1. This CDR3 comprises 14 residues. V lost 4 bases and J lost 4; bases outside the gene matches: 6. The germline V gene has CDR1 SGHNT and CDR2 YYREEE (reference sequence). CDR3 bases: TGTGCCAGCAGCCCGGGACAGGGAGGGTACGAGCAGTACTTC. Its translation is CASSPGQGGYEQYF.

The rearrangement joins TRBV10-1 to TRBJ2-3; tentative D call: TRBD2 (6 bases). Trimming removed 4 bases at V and 4 bases at J, with 12 bases between. In germline, CDR1 is WNHNN, CDR2 SYGVQD (reference sequence). This CDR3 comprises 14 residues. The CDR3 protein is CASSGSSEADTQYF. The CDR3 DNA reads as TGCGCCAGCAGTGGTTCTAGCGAAGCAGATACGCAGTATTTT.

The J gene is TRBJ2-5, the V gene TRBV3-1 (or the pseudogene TRBV3-2); TRBD1 agrees at 8 bases. This CDR3 has 16 amino acids. Losses at the gene ends were 1 base for V and 3 bases for J; bases not matched to a gene: 7. Germline V gene sequence: CDR1 LGHDT, CDR2 YNNKEL (reference sequence). This CDR3 reads CASSQVRLGQEETQYF. CDR3 DNA sequence: TGTGCCAGCAGCCAAGTTAGGTTGGGACAGGAAGAGACCCAGTACTTC.

The rearrangement uses TRBV10-3 and TRBJ2-3; TRBD1 matches 12 bases. The CDR3 runs 16 residues. Germline lookup yields CDR1 ENHRY and CDR2 SYGVKD. V was clipped by 7 bases and J by 3 bases; unmatched bases: 8. CDR3 loop: CAINAGTGGATDTQYF. In DNA, the CDR3 is TGTGCCATCAACGCCGGGACAGGGGGCGCGACAGATACGCAGTATTTT.

This clone was observed a few times. The J gene is TRBJ2-1, the V gene TRBV21-1; the table's D call TRBD1 went unverified against the DNA. TRBV21-1 is a pseudogene locus. The CDR3 is 21 residues long. The CDR3 DNA reads TGTGCCAGCAGCCCTAACCTAGGACAGGGGGTAACATCGAGCTCCTACAATGAGCAGTTCTTC. Translation gives CASSPNLGQGVTSSSYNEQFF.

This chain joins TRBV7-2 and TRBJ1-2; possible D gene TRBD1, 6 bases. With 1 base removed from V and 4 bases from J, the gap between germline ends came to 13 bases. CDR1 is SGHTA and CDR2 is FQGNSA in the germline V gene. The length of the CDR3 is 15 residues. The CDR3 reads CASSLVLSRGYGYTF. CDR3 sequence (DNA): TGTGCCAGCAGCTTAGTACTCAGCAGGGGCTATGGCTACACCTTC. Together with reference TRBV7-2 and TRBJ1-2, the CDR3 gives the full variable domain: GAGVSQSPSNKVTEKGKDVELRCDPISGHTALYWYRQSLGQGLEFLIYFQGNSAPDKSGLPSDRFSAERTGGSVSTLTIQRTQQEDSAVYLCASSLVLSRGYGYTFGSGTRLTVV.

The V call is TRBV6-6, the J call TRBJ1-2; tentative D call: TRBD1 (5 bases). Trimming shortened V by 4 bases and J by 5 bases, and 20 bases separated the two germline ends. This CDR3 is built from 16 residues. Germline V gives CDR1 MNHNY, CDR2 SVGAGI (reference sequence). CDR3 sequence: CASSSRGSPGIYGYTF. As DNA, the CDR3 is TGTGCCAGCAGTTCCCGGGGGTCCCCCGGGATTTATGGCTACACCTTC.

The chain joins TRBV5-4 to TRBJ2-6; TRBD1 agrees at 10 bases. CDR1 and CDR2 from the germline V gene are SGHNT and YYREEE (reference sequence). This CDR3 comprises 17 residues. The V and J ends lost 9 bases and 0 bases, in that order; junction bases with no gene match: 9. The CDR3 DNA is TGTGCCACGGGCCGACAGGGGGCGCGCTCTGGGGCCAACGTCCTGACTTTC. Encoded protein: CATGRQGARSGANVLTF.

The chain has TRBV28 and TRBJ2-2; the match to TRBD2 covers 11 bases. The CDR3 is made up of 17 amino acids. Looked up from germline, CDR1 is MDHEN and CDR2 is SYDVKM. V lost 3 bases, J lost 4 bases, and 7 bases stayed unmatched. In nucleotides, the CDR3 is TGTGCCAGCAGTTTGTCTACTAGCGGGAGACGCACCGGGGAGCTGTTTTTT. Encoded protein: CASSLSTSGRRTGELFF.

This clone turned up a few times. The V and J genes are TRBV19 and TRBJ2-5; 9 bases are shared with TRBD1. J lost 4 bases, V lost 5 bases, and 8 bases had no gene match. The CDR3 is 15 residues long. Germline V gives CDR1 LNHDA, CDR2 SQIVND (reference sequence). The CDR3 bases are TGTGCCAGTAGTGCCGACAGGGGGAGGGGAGAGACCCAGTACTTC. It yields the protein CASSADRGRGETQYF. The full variable domain, with the rest looked up from reference TRBV19 and TRBJ2-5, is DGGITQSPKYLFRKEGQNVTLSCEQNLNHDAMYWYRQDPGQGLRLIYYSQIVNDFQKGDIAEGYSVSREKKESFPLTVTSAQKNPTAFYLCASSADRGRGETQYFGPGTRLLVL.

This clone was counted between two and nine times. The chain combines TRBV6-2 or TRBV6-3 with TRBJ2-7; TRBD1 matches 9 bases. Germline lookup yields CDR1 MNHEY and CDR2 SVGEGT. The CDR3 is made up of 14 amino acids. After removal of 4 bases from V and 7 bases from J, the junction contained 8 bases not matched to a gene. The CDR3 region has the DNA TGTGCCAGCAGTTTTCCACAGGGGGCGCGTGAGCAGTACTTC. Its protein is CASSFPQGAREQYF.